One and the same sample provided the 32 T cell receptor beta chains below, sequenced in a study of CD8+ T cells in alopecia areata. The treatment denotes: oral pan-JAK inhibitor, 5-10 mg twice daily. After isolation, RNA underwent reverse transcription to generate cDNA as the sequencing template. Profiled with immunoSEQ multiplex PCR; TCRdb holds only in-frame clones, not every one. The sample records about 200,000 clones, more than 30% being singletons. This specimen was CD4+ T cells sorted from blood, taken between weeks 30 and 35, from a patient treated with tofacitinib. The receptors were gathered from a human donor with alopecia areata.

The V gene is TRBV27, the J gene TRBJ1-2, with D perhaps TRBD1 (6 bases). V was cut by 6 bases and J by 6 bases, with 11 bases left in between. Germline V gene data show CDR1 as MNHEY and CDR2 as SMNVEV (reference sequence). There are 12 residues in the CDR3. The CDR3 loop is CASSLTGDGYTF. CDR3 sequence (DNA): TGTGCCAGCAGCCTGACAGGAGATGGCTACACCTTC.

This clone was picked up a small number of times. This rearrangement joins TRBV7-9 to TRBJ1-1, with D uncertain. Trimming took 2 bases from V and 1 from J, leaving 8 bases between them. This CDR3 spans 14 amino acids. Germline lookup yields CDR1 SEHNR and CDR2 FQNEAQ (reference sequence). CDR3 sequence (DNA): TGTGCCAGCAGCTTAAGTTCAAAGAACACTGAAGCTTTCTTT. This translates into CASSLSSKNTEAFF.

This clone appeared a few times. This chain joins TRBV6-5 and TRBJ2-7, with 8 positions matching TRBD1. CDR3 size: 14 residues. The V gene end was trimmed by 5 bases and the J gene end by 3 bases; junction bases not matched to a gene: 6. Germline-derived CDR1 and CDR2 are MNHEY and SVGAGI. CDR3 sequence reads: CASSDRQGFYEQYF. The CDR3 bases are TGTGCCAGCAGTGACAGACAGGGGTTCTACGAGCAGTACTTC.

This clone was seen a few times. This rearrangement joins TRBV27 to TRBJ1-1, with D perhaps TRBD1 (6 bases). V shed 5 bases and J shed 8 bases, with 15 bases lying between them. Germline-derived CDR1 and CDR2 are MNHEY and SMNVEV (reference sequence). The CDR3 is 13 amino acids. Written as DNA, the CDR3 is TGTGCCAGCAGTCAGGCGACAGGTGCGGAAGCTTTCTTT. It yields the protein CASSQATGAEAFF.

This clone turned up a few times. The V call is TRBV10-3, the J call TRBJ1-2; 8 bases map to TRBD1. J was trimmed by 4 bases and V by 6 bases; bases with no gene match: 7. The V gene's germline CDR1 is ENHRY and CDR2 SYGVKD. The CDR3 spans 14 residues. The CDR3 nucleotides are TGTGCCATCAGCCCCGGACAGGGAAGCTATGGCTACACCTTC. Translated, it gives CAISPGQGSYGYTF.

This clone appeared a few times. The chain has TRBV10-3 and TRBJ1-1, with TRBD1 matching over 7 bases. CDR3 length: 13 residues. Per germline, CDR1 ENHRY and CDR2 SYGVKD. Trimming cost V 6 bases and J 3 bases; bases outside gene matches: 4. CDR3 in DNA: TGTGCCATCAGCAATACAGGGGACACTGAAGCTTTCTTT. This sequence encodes CAISNTGDTEAFF.

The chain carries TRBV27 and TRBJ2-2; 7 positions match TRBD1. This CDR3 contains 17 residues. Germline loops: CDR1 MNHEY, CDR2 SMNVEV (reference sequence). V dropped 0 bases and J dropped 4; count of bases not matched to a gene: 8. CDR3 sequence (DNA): TGTGCCAGCAGTTTATCGTTAGGGGGCGGAAGCACCGGGGAGCTGTTTTTT. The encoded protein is CASSLSLGGGSTGELFF.

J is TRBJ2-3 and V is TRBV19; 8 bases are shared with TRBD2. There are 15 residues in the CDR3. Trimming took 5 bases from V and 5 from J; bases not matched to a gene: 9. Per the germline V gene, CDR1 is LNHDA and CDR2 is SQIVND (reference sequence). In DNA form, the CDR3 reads TGTGCCAGTAGTCTCCAGCGGGGGAGGGGAGATACGCAGTATTTT. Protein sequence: CASSLQRGRGDTQYF. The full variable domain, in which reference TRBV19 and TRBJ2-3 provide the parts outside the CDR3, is DGGITQSPKYLFRKEGQNVTLSCEQNLNHDAMYWYRQDPGQGLRLIYYSQIVNDFQKGDIAEGYSVSREKKESFPLTVTSAQKNPTAFYLCASSLQRGRGDTQYFGPGTRLTVL.

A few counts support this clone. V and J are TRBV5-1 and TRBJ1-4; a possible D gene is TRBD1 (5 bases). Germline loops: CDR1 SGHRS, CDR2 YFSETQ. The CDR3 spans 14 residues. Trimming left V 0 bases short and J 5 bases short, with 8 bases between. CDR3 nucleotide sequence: TGCGCCAGCAGCTTGGGACAGAGAAATGAAAAACTGTTTTTT. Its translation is CASSLGQRNEKLFF.

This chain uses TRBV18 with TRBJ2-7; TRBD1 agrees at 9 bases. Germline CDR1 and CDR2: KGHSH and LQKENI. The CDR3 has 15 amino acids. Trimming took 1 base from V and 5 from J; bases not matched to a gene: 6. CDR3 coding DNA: TGTGCCAGCTCACCACTCCGGGGACAGGGAGACGAGCAGTACTTC. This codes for CASSPLRGQGDEQYF.

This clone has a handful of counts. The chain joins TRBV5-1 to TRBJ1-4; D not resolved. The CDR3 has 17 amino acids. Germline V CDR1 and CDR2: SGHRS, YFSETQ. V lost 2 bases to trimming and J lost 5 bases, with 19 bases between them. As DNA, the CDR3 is TGCGCCAGCAGCTTACGACCTCTCATCCAACTAAATGAAAAACTGTTTTTT. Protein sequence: CASSLRPLIQLNEKLFF.

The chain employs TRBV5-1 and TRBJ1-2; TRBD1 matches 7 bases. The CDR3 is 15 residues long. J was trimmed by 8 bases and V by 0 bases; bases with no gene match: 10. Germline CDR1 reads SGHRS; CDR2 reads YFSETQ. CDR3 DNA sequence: TGCGCCAGCAGCTTGGCCGTTACAGGGGTGGACGGCTACACCTTC. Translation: CASSLAVTGVDGYTF.

The CDR3 nucleotides read TGCAGCGTTGATGGGAGAATGGGGGGCAACACTGAAGCTTTCTTT. The encoded protein is CSVDGRMGGNTEAFF. The chain employs TRBV29-1 and TRBJ1-1; a weak D match, TRBD1 (6 bases). Between the trimmed V and J ends, which lost 3 bases and 2 bases, there was a span of 16 bases. The germline CDR1 and CDR2 sequences are SQVTM and ANQGSEA. This CDR3 is 15 amino acids long.

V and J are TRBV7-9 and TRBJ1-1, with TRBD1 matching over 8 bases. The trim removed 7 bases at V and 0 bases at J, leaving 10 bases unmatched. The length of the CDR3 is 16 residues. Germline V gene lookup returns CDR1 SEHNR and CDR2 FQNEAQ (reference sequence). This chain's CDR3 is CASTQGQASLNTEAFF. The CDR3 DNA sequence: TGTGCCAGCACCCAGGGACAGGCGAGCTTGAACACTGAAGCTTTCTTT.

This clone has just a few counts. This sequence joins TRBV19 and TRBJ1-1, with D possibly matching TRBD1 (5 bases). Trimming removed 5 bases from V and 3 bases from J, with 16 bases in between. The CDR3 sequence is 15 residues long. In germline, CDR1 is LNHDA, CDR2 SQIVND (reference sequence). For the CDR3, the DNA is TGTGCCAGTAGTTCGGTCCGGGACGGCTACACTGAAGCTTTCTTT. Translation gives CASSSVRDGYTEAFF.

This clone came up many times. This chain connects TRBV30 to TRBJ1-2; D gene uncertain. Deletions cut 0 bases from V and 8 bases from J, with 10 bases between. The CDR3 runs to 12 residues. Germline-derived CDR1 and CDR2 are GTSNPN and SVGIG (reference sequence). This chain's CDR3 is CAWSVQSGGYTF. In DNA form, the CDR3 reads TGTGCCTGGAGTGTACAGTCGGGGGGCTACACCTTC.

The CDR3 DNA follows: TGTGCCAGTAGTATAGGGCCGGGACAGGCCTCCTACGAGCAGTACTTC. Translating it yields CASSIGPGQASYEQYF. This chain connects TRBV19 to TRBJ2-7; 8 nucleotides line up with TRBD1. Germline V lookup: CDR1 LNHDA, CDR2 SQIVND (reference sequence). V trimming: 1 base; J trimming: 0 bases; junction bases outside the gene matches: 5. The CDR3 sequence is 16 residues long.

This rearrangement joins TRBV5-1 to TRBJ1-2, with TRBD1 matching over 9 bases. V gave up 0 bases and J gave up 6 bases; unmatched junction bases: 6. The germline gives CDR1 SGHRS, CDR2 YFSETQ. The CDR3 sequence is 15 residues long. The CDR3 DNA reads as TGCGCCAGCAGCTTGGGACAGGGGGTCTTGGATGGCTACACCTTC. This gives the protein CASSLGQGVLDGYTF.

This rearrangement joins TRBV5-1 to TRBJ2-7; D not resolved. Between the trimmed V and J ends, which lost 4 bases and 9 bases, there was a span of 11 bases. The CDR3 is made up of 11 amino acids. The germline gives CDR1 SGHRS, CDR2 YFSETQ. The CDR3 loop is CASSADTVQYF. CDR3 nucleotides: TGCGCCAGCAGCGCTGACACGGTGCAGTACTTC. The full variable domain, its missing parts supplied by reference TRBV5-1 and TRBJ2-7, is KAGVTQTPRYLIKTRGQQVTLSCSPISGHRSVSWYQQTPGQGLQFLFEYFSETQRNKGNFPGRFSGRQFSNSRSEMNVSTLELGDSALYLCASSADTVQYFGPGTRLTVT.

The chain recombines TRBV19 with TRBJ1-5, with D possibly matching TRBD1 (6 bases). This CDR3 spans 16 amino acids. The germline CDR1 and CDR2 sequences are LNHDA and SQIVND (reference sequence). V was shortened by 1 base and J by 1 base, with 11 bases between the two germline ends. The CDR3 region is CASSIVRGQSNQPQHF. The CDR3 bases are TGTGCCAGTAGTATAGTGCGGGGGCAGAGCAATCAGCCCCAGCATTTT.

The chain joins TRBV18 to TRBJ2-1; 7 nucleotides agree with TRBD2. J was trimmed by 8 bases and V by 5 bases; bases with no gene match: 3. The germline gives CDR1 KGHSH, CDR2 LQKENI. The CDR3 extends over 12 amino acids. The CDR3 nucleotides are TGTGCCAGCTCAGCTCTAGCGGATGAGCAGTTCTTC. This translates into CASSALADEQFF.

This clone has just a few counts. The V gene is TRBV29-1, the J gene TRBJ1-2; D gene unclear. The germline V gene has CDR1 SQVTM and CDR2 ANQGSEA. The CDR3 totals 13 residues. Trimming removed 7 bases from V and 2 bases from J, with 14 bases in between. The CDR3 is CSERQQTNYGYTF. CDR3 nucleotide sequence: TGCAGCGAAAGGCAACAGACCAACTATGGCTACACCTTC.

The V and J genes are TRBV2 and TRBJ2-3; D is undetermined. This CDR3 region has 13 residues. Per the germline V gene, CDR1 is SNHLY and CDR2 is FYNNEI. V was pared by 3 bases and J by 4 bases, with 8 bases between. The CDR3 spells CASSDVGADTQYF. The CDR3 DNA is TGTGCCAGCAGTGACGTCGGTGCAGATACGCAGTATTTT.

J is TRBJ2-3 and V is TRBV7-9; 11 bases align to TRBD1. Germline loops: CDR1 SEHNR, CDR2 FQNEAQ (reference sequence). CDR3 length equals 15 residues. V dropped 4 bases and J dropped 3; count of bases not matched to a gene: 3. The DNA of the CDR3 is TGTGCCAGCAGCTCGGGGACAGGGGGTACAGATACGCAGTATTTT. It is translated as CASSSGTGGTDTQYF.

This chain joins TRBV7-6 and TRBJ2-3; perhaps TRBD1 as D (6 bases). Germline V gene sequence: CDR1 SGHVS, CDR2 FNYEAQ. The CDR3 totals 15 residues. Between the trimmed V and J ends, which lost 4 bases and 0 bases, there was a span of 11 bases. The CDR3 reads CASSSDSLSTDTQYF. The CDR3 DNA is TGTGCCAGCAGCTCGGACAGTCTGAGCACAGATACGCAGTATTTT.

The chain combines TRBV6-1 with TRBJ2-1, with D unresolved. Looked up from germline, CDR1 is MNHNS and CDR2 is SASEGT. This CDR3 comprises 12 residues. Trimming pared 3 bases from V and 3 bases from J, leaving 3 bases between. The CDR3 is CASSEFYNEQFF. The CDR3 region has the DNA TGTGCCAGCAGTGAGTTCTACAATGAGCAGTTCTTC.

The CDR3 protein is CASSYPEQGPYGYTF. CDR3 sequence (DNA): TGTGCCAGCAGTTACCCGGAACAGGGGCCCTATGGCTACACCTTC. The chain couples TRBV6-6 to TRBJ1-2; TRBD1 agrees at 7 bases. Germline loops: CDR1 MNHNY, CDR2 SVGAGI (reference sequence). V shed 2 bases and J 4 bases; nucleotides not matched to a gene: 7. This CDR3 spans 15 amino acids.

Written as DNA, the CDR3 is TGTGCCAGTCTCCCGGGACAGTCCTACGAGCAGTACTTC. It yields the protein CASLPGQSYEQYF. The chain uses TRBV6-5 and TRBJ2-7, with TRBD1 identical over 7 bases. Germline V CDR1 and CDR2: MNHEY, SVGAGI. The CDR3 consists of 13 residues. The ends lost 9 bases at V and 1 base at J; junction bases unmatched: 6.

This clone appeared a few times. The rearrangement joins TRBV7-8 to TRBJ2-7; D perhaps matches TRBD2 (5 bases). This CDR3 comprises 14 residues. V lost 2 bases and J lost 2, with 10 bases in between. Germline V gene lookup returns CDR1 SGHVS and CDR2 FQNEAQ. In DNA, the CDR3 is TGTGCCAGCAGCTTAACATGGACTGCCTACGAGCAGTACTTC. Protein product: CASSLTWTAYEQYF.

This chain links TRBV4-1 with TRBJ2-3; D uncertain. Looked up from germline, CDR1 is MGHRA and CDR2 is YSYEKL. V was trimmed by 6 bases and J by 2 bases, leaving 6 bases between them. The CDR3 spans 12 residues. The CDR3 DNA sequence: TGCGCCAGCAGTCTACCCACAGATACGCAGTATTTT. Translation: CASSLPTDTQYF.

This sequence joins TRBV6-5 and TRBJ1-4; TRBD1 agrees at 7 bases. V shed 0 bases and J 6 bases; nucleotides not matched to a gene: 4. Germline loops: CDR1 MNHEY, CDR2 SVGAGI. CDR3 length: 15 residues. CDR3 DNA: TGTGCCAGCAGTTACTCCGGGACAGCCGATGAAAAACTGTTTTTT. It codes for CASSYSGTADEKLFF.

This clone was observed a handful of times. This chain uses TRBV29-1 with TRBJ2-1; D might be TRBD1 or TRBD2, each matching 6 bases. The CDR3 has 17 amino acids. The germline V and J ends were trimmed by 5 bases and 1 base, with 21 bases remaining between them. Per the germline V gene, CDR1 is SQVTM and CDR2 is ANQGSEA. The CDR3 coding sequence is TGCAGCGTTATCGCGTTTCCGAGGGGGACTTCCTACAATGAGCAGTTCTTC. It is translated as CSVIAFPRGTSYNEQFF.